This T cell receptor beta chain derives from a study of blood T cell repertoires in COVID-19. As for the study in general: Acute and convalescent COVID-19 specimens originated in the United States, Italy and Spain. T cells, B-cell-depleted T cells, or PBMCs supplied cDNA or gDNA.

Per the original methods: Reference gene primers were amplified, and this amplification served to estimate nucleated cell counts. The method was immunoSEQ multiplex PCR; TCRdb's version includes in-frame clones alone and lacks a portion of them. That table is the source of V, J and clone size, and D and trimming were worked out from the DNA. This sample carries approximately 450,000 clones, about 89% of them seen once, and the ten largest clones take 4% to 5.5%. Germline CDR1 reads MNHEY; CDR2 reads SVGAGI. V lost 2 bases, J lost 4 bases, and 14 bases lay in between. CDR3 length: 15 amino acids. The V and J genes are TRBV6-5 and TRBJ1-2; perhaps TRBD1 as D (5 bases). This clonotype was obtained from a woman in her thirties with acute or convalescent COVID-19. Sequenced: peripheral blood. Here the CDR3 DNA reads TGTGCCAGCAGTTACCGGTCGGCAGGGCCCTATGGCTACACCTTC. Translation: CASSYRSAGPYGYTF.